The 18 T cell receptor beta chains below all came from one sample that was sequenced in a study of vaccination effects on CD4 cells after COVID-19. These receptors' targets are unknown. The assay was immunoSEQ multiplex PCR, and TCRdb's table has in-frame clones only and misses some. The data hold about 31,000 clones, with 70% to 75% observed a single time. Under the ViraFEST assay, PBMC were stimulated with viral peptide pools so that antigen-specific CD4+ T cells expanded. Sequencing was performed afterwards. With around ten days of culture completed, CD4+ T cells were isolated. Vaccination of participants consisted of two doses of either the BNT162b2 or mRNA-1273 vaccine. Sequenced here: CD4+ T cells from PBMCs cultured with HCoV-229E spike peptides, sampled after COVID-19 vaccination. Receptors were obtained from a human donor who received a COVID-19 vaccine.

This clone came up a few times. This CDR3 is CASSTQGVFSYGYTF. CDR3 sequence (DNA): TGTGCCAGCAGCACCCAGGGGGTCTTCTCCTATGGCTACACCTTC. The chain links TRBV5-6 to TRBJ1-2; 7 positions match TRBD1. Unmatched junction bases numbered 10, after V lost 4 bases and J lost 4 bases. The CDR3 runs 15 residues. Germline assignment: CDR1 SGHDT and CDR2 YYEEEE.

This sequence joins TRBV6-5 and TRBJ1-5; D remains ambiguous. Germline assignment: CDR1 MNHEY and CDR2 SVGAGI. The V end lost 0 bases, the J end lost 5 bases, and 11 bases lay between the germline ends. This CDR3 contains 15 residues. CDR3: CASSYSGGWDQPQHF. CDR3 nucleotides: TGTGCCAGCAGTTACTCGGGCGGGTGGGATCAGCCCCAGCATTTT.

V and J are TRBV18 and TRBJ2-3; D unresolved. The germline V gene has CDR1 KGHSH and CDR2 LQKENI. CDR3 length: 12 amino acids. V shed 3 bases and J shed 0 bases, with 1 base lying between them. In DNA, the CDR3 is TGTGCCAGCTCACCGAGCACAGATACGCAGTATTTT. This translates into CASSPSTDTQYF.

V gene TRBV19 combines with J gene TRBJ2-7, with 7 bases matching TRBD1. The V and J ends lost 5 bases and 5 bases, in that order; junction bases with no gene match: 9. The germline CDR1 and CDR2 sequences are LNHDA and SQIVND (reference sequence). The CDR3 sequence is 14 residues long. The CDR3 loop reads CASSPLDRDHEQYF. CDR3 nucleotides: TGTGCCAGTAGTCCATTAGACAGGGACCACGAGCAGTACTTC.

The V gene is TRBV4-2, the J gene TRBJ2-5; D not certain. The germline CDR1 and CDR2 sequences are LGHNA and YNFKEQ. V was cut by 0 bases and J by 2 bases, with 13 bases left in between. The CDR3 runs to 16 residues. CDR3 amino acids: CASSQDYQRLQETQYF. CDR3 sequence (DNA): TGTGCCAGCAGCCAAGATTATCAGAGGCTACAAGAGACCCAGTACTTC.

The V and J genes are TRBV9 and TRBJ1-5; D is ambiguous. Germline CDR1 is SGDLS and CDR2 is YYNGEE. V dropped 2 bases and J dropped 6 bases, with 9 bases sitting between them. CDR3 length: 13 residues. The CDR3 bases are TGTGCCAGCAGCGTGGCTCCTGGTCAGCCCCAGCATTTT. Amino acids: CASSVAPGQPQHF. The variable domain in full, completed from reference TRBV9 and TRBJ1-5, reads DSGVTQTPKHLITATGQRVTLRCSPRSGDLSVYWYQQSLDQGLQFLIQYYNGEERAKGNILERFSAQQFPDLHSELNLSSLELGDSALYFCASSVAPGQPQHFGDGTRLSIL.

The J gene is TRBJ2-1, the V gene TRBV5-1, with 7 positions matching TRBD1. Germline V gene lookup returns CDR1 SGHRS and CDR2 YFSETQ. The CDR3 is made up of 15 amino acids. The junction had 6 bases not matched to a gene; V was cut back by 4 bases and J by 2 bases. The CDR3 region is CASSPQGYAYNEQFF. CDR3 nucleotides: TGCGCCAGCAGCCCACAGGGGTATGCCTACAATGAGCAGTTCTTC.

V usage is TRBV20-1 and J usage is TRBJ2-3; D is unclear. This CDR3 is built from 11 residues. Per the germline V gene, CDR1 is DFQATT and CDR2 is SNEGSKA (reference sequence). Trimming removed 6 bases at V and 4 bases at J, with 8 bases between. CDR3 DNA: TGCAGTGCCCACTACTCAGATACGCAGTATTTT. As protein: CSAHYSDTQYF.

The chain uses TRBV3-1 (or the pseudogene TRBV3-2) and TRBJ2-3; 12 bases match TRBD2. CDR3 length equals 17 residues. J lost 3 bases, V lost 4 bases, and 8 bases had no gene match. Germline V lookup: CDR1 LGHDT, CDR2 YNNKEL (reference sequence). This chain's CDR3 is CASSPLGLAGRTDTQYF. DNA for the CDR3: TGTGCCAGCAGCCCCTTAGGACTAGCGGGAAGAACAGATACGCAGTATTTT.

The gene calls are TRBV6-5 and TRBJ1-2; D call uncertain. Per the germline V gene, CDR1 is MNHEY and CDR2 is SVGAGI. V was pared by 2 bases and J by 8 bases, with 9 bases between. The CDR3 runs 12 residues. The CDR3 region is CASSYIAGGYTF. CDR3 nucleotides: TGTGCCAGCAGTTACATCGCGGGCGGCTACACCTTC.

This clone showed up just once. V usage is TRBV19 and J usage is TRBJ1-4; the D is unclear. Per germline, CDR1 LNHDA and CDR2 SQIVND (reference sequence). V shed 5 bases and J shed 5 bases, with 12 bases lying between them. This CDR3 has 14 residues. The CDR3 reads CASSPRVLNEKLFF. As DNA, the CDR3 is TGTGCCAGTAGTCCCCGGGTCTTGAATGAAAAACTGTTTTTT.

The CDR3 DNA reads TGTGCCAGCAGCCTAGCGGGAGAATGGCTTTCGGGTGTACCCTCGGACCCATACGAGCAGTACTTC. It codes for CASSLAGEWLSGVPSDPYEQYF. The rearrangement joins TRBV3-1 (or the pseudogene TRBV3-2) to TRBJ2-7; 9 bases are shared with TRBD2. The V segment lost 4 bases and the J segment 4 bases; nucleotides outside the gene matches: 29. This CDR3 contains 22 residues. The germline V gene encodes CDR1 LGHDT and CDR2 YNNKEL (reference sequence).

This chain joins TRBV11-3 and TRBJ2-1; 8 bases agree with TRBD2. The CDR3 covers 15 residues. Losses at the gene ends were 5 bases for V and 6 bases for J; bases not matched to a gene: 9. Per the germline V gene, CDR1 is SGHNT and CDR2 is YENEEA. The CDR3 sequence: CASSPNTGTSNEQFF. The CDR3 bases are TGTGCCAGCAGCCCCAACACCGGGACTAGCAATGAGCAGTTCTTC.

This chain links TRBV6-1 with TRBJ1-1; perhaps TRBD1 as D (5 bases). Trimming took 2 bases from V and 6 from J, leaving 16 bases between them. The CDR3 is 15 amino acids. Germline CDR1 and CDR2: MNHNS and SASEGT. The CDR3 sequence: CASSEPIMGGAEAFF. The CDR3 DNA reads TGTGCCAGCAGTGAACCGATAATGGGAGGGGCTGAAGCTTTCTTT.

This rearrangement joins TRBV5-1 to TRBJ1-1; TRBD1 agrees at 8 bases. Germline-derived CDR1 and CDR2 are SGHRS and YFSETQ. V was pared by 0 bases and J by 4 bases, with 5 bases of the junction left unmatched. The CDR3 has 15 residues. This CDR3 is CASSLGTGMVTEAFF. CDR3 DNA: TGCGCCAGCAGCTTGGGGACAGGGATGGTCACTGAAGCTTTCTTT. The full variable domain, with the rest looked up from reference TRBV5-1 and TRBJ1-1, is KAGVTQTPRYLIKTRGQQVTLSCSPISGHRSVSWYQQTPGQGLQFLFEYFSETQRNKGNFPGRFSGRQFSNSRSEMNVSTLELGDSALYLCASSLGTGMVTEAFFGQGTRLTVV.

The CDR3 loop reads CASSLLSASTDTQYF. CDR3 sequence (DNA): TGCGCCAGCAGCTTGTTGAGCGCGAGCACAGATACGCAGTATTTT. V usage is TRBV5-1 and J usage is TRBJ2-3; D is unclear. CDR1 and CDR2 (germline): SGHRS, YFSETQ. V was pared by 1 base and J by 0 bases, with 9 bases between. There are 15 residues in the CDR3.

This clone counts as medium-sized. The chain carries TRBV7-4 and TRBJ1-1, with 7 nucleotides matching TRBD1. This CDR3 is 15 amino acids long. Germline lookup yields CDR1 SGHVT and CDR2 SQSDAQ. Trimming at V came to 3 bases and at J to 2 bases, leaving 6 bases not matched to a gene. The CDR3 DNA sequence: TGTGCCAGCAGCTTTAGGGGACAGACAAACACTGAAGCTTTCTTT. Its translation: CASSFRGQTNTEAFF.

Concerning this clone itself: The sample holds other DNA sequences that translate to the same CDR3. The CDR3 DNA sequence: TGTGCCAGCAGCCAGAACACTGAAGCTTTCTTT. Its translation is CASSQNTEAFF. The chain uses TRBV3-1 (or the pseudogene TRBV3-2) and TRBJ1-1; no clear D. The V end was cut by 3 bases, the J end by 1 base, with 0 bases between. CDR3 length: 11 amino acids. Germline CDR1 and CDR2: LGHDT and YNNKEL (reference sequence).